One and the same sample provided the 12 T cell receptor beta chains below, sequenced in a study of read filtering for tumor transcriptome and immune sequencing. Molecular barcoded adaptors covering alpha/delta and beta/gamma chains were used on roughly 400 ng RNA. TCRdb processed the reads anew with MiXCR; each CDR3 protein has one entry. The sample shows tens of thousands of distinct CDR3 sequences, around a fifth of them seen only once. Sequenced input: a population of CD138-negative cells sorted from bone marrow. The origin of the receptors is a donor aged 40 or over with multiple myeloma.

There are many counts of this clonotype. The gene calls are TRBV5-1 and TRBJ2-1; TRBD2 aligns across 11 bases. Trimming cost V 0 bases and J 0 bases; bases outside gene matches: 8. The CDR3 covers 19 residues. Germline V gives CDR1 SGHRS, CDR2 YFSETQ. CDR3 sequence reads: CASSLAGLAGGLSYNEQFF. The CDR3 coding sequence is TGCGCCAGCAGCTTGGCAGGCCTAGCGGGGGGACTCTCCTACAATGAGCAGTTCTTC.

As concerns this clonotype: Compared with germline, one end of the junction differs, possibly owing to a read error. This chain connects TRBV7-2 to TRBJ2-1; D gene unclear. Germline V gene data show CDR1 as SGHTA and CDR2 as FQGNSA. This CDR3 has 16 amino acids. The DNA for the CDR3 is TGTGCCAGCAGCCGATCGATTGGAAGAACCTACCATGAGCAGTTCTTC. This gives the protein CASSRSIGRTYHEQFF. Variable domain in full (rest from reference TRBV7-2 and TRBJ2-1): GAGVSQSPSNKVTEKGKDVELRCDPISGHTALYWYRQSLGQGLEFLIYFQGNSAPDKSGLPSDRFSAERTGGSVSTLTIQRTQQEDSAVYLCASSRSIGRTYHEQFFGPGTRLTVL.

This chain uses TRBV11-2 with TRBJ2-1, with D possibly being TRBD1 or TRBD2 (5 bases each). V lost 3 bases and J lost 5, with 17 bases in between. Germline values: CDR1 SGHAT, CDR2 FQNNGV. The CDR3 runs 16 residues. The CDR3 loop reads CASSFSGARGHNEQFF. In nucleotides, the CDR3 is TGTGCCAGCAGCTTTTCCGGGGCAAGAGGGCACAATGAGCAGTTCTTC.

This clonotype was seen at least ten times. The gene calls are TRBV27 and TRBJ1-5, with TRBD1 matching over 8 bases. The CDR3 sequence is 13 residues long. Germline loops: CDR1 MNHEY, CDR2 SMNVEV (reference sequence). Unmatched junction bases numbered 6, after V lost 6 bases and J lost 8 bases. The CDR3 is CASRSGGSKPQHF. The CDR3 nucleotides are TGTGCCAGCAGATCAGGGGGCTCGAAGCCCCAGCATTTT.

The chain employs TRBV5-1 and TRBJ2-7; possible D gene TRBD1, 6 bases. The CDR3 contains 15 residues. Germline loops: CDR1 SGHRS, CDR2 YFSETQ. The V end lost 0 bases, the J end lost 2 bases, and 12 bases lay between the germline ends. In DNA form, the CDR3 reads TGCGCCAGCAGCTTGGGGGCAGGGGCGACCTACGAGCAGTACTTC. Encoded protein: CASSLGAGATYEQYF.

Of note for this clonotype: This clone may be a read error of a much larger clone one base away. This chain uses TRBV6-5 with TRBJ2-5; TRBD2 aligns across 8 bases. CDR3 size: 14 residues. Germline-derived CDR1 and CDR2 are MNHEY and SVGAGI. CDR3 coding DNA: TGTGCCGGCAGTTACATAGCGGGGACGGAGACCCAGTACTTC. It yields the protein CAGSYIAGTETQYF.

This clonotype was observed many times. V usage is TRBV7-9 and J usage is TRBJ1-1; D uncertain. CDR1 and CDR2 from the germline V gene are SEHNR and FQNEAQ (reference sequence). Trimming cost V 4 bases and J 2 bases, with 11 bases left between them. The CDR3 loop spans 14 amino acids. The CDR3 DNA sequence: TGTGCCAGCAGCTATCCGGGCCCTAACACTGAAGCTTTCTTT. This sequence encodes CASSYPGPNTEAFF.

This clonotype was observed many times. The rearrangement joins TRBV28 to TRBJ2-7, with 12 positions matching TRBD2. The V gene end was trimmed by 5 bases and the J gene end by 0 bases; junction bases not matched to a gene: 2. CDR1 and CDR2 from the germline V gene are MDHEN and SYDVKM. This CDR3 spans 15 amino acids. CDR3 residues: CASSLTSGGSYEQYF. The DNA for the CDR3 is TGTGCCAGCAGTCTGACTAGCGGGGGCTCCTACGAGCAGTACTTC.

This clonotype appeared a few times. The rearrangement joins TRBV7-8 to TRBJ2-3; no reliable D call. V shed 7 bases and J shed 3 bases, with 5 bases lying between them. The CDR3 length is 11 residues. Germline V lookup: CDR1 SGHVS, CDR2 FQNEAQ. The CDR3 reads CASTMTDTQYF. CDR3 nucleotide sequence: TGTGCCAGCACCATGACAGATACGCAGTATTTT.

The chain has TRBV10-3 and TRBJ2-7, with 10 positions matching TRBD2. This CDR3 comprises 13 residues. V shed 8 bases and J 3 bases; nucleotides not matched to a gene: 4. Germline lookup yields CDR1 ENHRY and CDR2 SYGVKD. The CDR3 DNA follows: TGTGCCATCGGGGCTAGCGGGGGCTACGAGCAGTACTTC. Residues: CAIGASGGYEQYF.

This clonotype has ten or more counts. The chain joins TRBV7-2 to TRBJ1-1; D is possibly TRBD1 (6 bases). Deletions cut 5 bases from V and 1 base from J, with 11 bases between. Germline lookup yields CDR1 SGHTA and CDR2 FQGNSA. This CDR3 contains 14 residues. The CDR3 is CASSRYRENTEAFF. In nucleotides, the CDR3 is TGTGCCAGCAGCCGATACAGGGAGAACACTGAAGCTTTCTTT.

This clonotype has ten or more counts. The chain links TRBV4-1 to TRBJ1-5, with D maybe TRBD1 (5 bases). The CDR3 sequence is 15 residues long. Trimming pared 4 bases from V and 7 bases from J, leaving 17 bases between. The germline gives CDR1 MGHRA, CDR2 YSYEKL. The CDR3 is CASSPGDGASQPQHF. CDR3 in DNA: TGCGCCAGCAGCCCCGGGGACGGGGCGAGCCAGCCCCAGCATTTT.